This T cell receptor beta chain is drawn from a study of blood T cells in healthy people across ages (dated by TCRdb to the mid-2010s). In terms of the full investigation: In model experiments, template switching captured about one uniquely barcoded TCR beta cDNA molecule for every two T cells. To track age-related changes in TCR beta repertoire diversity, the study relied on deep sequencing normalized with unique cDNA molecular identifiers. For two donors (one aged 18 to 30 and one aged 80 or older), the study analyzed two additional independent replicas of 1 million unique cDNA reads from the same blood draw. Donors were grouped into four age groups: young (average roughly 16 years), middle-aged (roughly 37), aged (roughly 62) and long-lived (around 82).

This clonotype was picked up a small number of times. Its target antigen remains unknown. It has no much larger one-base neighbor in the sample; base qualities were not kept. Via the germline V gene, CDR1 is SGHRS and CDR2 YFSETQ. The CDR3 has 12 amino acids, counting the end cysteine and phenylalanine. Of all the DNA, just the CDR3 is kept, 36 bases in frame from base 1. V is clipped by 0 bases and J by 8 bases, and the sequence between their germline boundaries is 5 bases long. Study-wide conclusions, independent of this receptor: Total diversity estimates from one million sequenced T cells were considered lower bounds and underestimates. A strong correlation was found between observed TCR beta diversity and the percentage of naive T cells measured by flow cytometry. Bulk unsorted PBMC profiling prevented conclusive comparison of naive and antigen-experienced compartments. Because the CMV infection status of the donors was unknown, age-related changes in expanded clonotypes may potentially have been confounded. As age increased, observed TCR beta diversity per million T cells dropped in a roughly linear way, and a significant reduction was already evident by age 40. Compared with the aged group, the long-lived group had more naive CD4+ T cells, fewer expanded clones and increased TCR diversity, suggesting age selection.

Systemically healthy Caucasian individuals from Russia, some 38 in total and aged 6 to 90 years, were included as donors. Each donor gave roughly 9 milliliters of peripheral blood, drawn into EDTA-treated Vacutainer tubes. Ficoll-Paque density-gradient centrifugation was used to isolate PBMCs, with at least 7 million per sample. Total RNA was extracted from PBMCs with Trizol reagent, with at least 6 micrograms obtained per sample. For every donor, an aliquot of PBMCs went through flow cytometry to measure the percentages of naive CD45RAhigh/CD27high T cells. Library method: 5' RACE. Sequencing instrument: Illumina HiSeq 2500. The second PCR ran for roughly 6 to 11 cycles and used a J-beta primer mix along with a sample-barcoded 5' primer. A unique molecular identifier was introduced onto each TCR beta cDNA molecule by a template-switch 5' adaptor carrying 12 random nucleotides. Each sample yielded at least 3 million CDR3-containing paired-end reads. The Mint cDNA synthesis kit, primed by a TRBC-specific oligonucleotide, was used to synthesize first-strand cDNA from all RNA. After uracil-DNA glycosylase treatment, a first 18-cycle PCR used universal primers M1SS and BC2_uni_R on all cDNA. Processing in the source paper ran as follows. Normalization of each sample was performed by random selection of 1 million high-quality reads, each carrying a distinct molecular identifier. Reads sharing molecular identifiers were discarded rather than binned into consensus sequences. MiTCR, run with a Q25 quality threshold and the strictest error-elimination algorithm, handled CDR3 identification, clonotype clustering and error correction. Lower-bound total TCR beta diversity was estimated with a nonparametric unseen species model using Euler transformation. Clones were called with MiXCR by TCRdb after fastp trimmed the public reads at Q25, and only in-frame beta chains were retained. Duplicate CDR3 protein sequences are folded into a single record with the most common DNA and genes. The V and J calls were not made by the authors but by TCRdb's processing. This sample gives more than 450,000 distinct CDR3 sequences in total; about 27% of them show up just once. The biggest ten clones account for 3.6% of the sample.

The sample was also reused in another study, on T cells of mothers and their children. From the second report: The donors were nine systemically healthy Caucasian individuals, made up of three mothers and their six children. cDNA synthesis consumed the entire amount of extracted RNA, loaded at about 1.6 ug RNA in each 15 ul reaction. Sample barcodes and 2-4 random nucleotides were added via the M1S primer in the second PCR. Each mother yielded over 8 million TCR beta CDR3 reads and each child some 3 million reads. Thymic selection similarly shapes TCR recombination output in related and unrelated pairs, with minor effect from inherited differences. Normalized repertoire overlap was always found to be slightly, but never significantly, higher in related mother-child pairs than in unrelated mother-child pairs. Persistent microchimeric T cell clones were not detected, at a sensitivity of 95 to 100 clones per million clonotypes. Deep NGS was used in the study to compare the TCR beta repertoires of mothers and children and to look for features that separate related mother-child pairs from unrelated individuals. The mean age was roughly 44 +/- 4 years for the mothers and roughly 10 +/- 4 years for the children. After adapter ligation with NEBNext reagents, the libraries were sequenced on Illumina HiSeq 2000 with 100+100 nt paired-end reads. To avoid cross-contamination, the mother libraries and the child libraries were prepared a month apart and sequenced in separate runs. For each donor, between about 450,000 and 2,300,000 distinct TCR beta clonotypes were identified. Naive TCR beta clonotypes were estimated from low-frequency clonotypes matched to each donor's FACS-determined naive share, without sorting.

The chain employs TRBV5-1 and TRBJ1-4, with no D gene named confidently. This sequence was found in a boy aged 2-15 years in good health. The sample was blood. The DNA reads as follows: TGCGCCAGCAGCTTGGATGAGGAAAAACTGTTTTTT. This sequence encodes CASSLDEEKLFF.